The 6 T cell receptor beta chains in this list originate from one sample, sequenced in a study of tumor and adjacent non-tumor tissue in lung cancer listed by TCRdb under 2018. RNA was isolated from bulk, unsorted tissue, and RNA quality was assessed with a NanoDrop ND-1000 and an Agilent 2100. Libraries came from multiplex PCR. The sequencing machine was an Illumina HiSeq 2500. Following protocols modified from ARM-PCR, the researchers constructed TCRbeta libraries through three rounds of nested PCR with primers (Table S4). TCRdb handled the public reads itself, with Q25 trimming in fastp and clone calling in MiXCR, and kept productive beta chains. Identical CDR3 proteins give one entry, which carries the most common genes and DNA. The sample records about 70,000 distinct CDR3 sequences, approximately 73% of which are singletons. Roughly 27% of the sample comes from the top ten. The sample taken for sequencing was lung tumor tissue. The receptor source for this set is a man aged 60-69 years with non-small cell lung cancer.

CDR3 protein: CASNRSGVAKNIQYF. The CDR3 DNA reads as TGTGCCAGCAACCGATCTGGGGTAGCCAAAAACATTCAGTACTTC. This chain links TRBV11-2 with TRBJ2-4; D call uncertain. V was cut by 7 bases and J by 0 bases, with 13 bases left in between. The germline CDR1 and CDR2 sequences are SGHAT and FQNNGV. There are 15 residues in the CDR3.

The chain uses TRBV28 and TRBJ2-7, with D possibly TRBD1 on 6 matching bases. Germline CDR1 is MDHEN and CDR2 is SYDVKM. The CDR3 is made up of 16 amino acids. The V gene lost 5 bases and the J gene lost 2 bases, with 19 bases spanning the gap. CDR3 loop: CASSELASDRPYEQYF. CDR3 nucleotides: TGTGCCAGCAGTGAGCTTGCCTCGGACAGACCCTACGAGCAGTACTTC.

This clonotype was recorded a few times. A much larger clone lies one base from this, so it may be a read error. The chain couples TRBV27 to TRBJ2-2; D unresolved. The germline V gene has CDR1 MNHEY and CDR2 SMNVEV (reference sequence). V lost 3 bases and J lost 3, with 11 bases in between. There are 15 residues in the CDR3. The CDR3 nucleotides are TGTGCCAGCAGTTTCACCCGTCGGGACACCGGGGAGCTGTTTTTT. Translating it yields CASSFTRRDTGELFF.

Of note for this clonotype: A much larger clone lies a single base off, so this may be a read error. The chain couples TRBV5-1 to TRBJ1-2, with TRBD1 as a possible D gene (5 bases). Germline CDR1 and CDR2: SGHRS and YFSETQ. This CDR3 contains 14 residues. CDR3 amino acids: CANSSTEANYGYTF. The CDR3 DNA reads TGCGCCAACAGCTCGACAGAAGCGAACTATGGCTACACCTTC.

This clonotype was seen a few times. The CDR3 protein is CASIRGQGVAEAFF. The DNA for the CDR3 is TGTGCCAGCATACGAGGACAGGGGGTCGCTGAAGCTTTCTTT. The chain carries TRBV11-2 and TRBJ1-1; 10 bases match TRBD1. J gave up 6 bases and V 7 bases, and 8 bases lay outside the gene matches. From germline, CDR1 is SGHAT and CDR2 FQNNGV. The CDR3 is made up of 14 amino acids.

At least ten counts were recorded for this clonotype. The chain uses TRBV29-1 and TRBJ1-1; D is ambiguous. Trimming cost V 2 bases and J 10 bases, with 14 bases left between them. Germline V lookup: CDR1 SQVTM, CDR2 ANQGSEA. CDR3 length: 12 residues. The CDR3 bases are TGCAGCGTTGAAACCCCTCGGAAGGGAGCTTTCTTT. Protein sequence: CSVETPRKGAFF.